A single sample is the source of the 10 T cell receptor beta chains below, sequenced in a study of shared clonotypes between healthy human individuals. Naive CD8 isolation took CD45RO-negative cells positively selected for CCR7 and excluded terminally differentiated effector memory CD45RA+ cells. The table came from immunoSEQ multiplex PCR; TCRdb's copy has only in-frame clones and leaves some out. The table lists about 2.1 million clones, just under 95% of them singletons. The specimen was naive CD8+ T cells from PBMCs. The source is a man aged 18 to 30 in good health. Some clones in this sample may be carry-over from other donors' samples.

This chain joins TRBV29-1 and TRBJ2-1; 7 positions match TRBD2. This CDR3 has 15 amino acids. The germline V gene has CDR1 SQVTM and CDR2 ANQGSEA. J was trimmed by 4 bases and V by 4 bases; bases with no gene match: 10. The CDR3 here is CSVVGAGWRYNEQFF. The CDR3 nucleotides are TGCAGCGTTGTAGGAGCGGGATGGCGGTACAATGAGCAGTTCTTC.

V and J are TRBV7-9 and TRBJ1-4; no reliable D call. Per the germline V gene, CDR1 is SEHNR and CDR2 is FQNEAQ (reference sequence). The CDR3 sequence is 15 residues long. Trimming stripped 2 bases from V and 13 bases from J, with 20 bases between. Here the CDR3 DNA reads TGTGCCAGCAGCTTATTTAATCCTGGGAATGAGATACTGTTTTTT. Its translation: CASSLFNPGNEILFF.

The chain couples TRBV11-2 to TRBJ2-2; 10 nucleotides align to TRBD2. V trimming: 5 bases; J trimming: 1 base; junction bases outside the gene matches: 7. CDR3 length: 17 residues. Germline values: CDR1 SGHAT, CDR2 FQNNGV. The CDR3 region has the DNA TGTGCCAGCAGCCCGTGGGCTAGCGGGGGGAACACCGGGGAGCTGTTTTTT. This sequence encodes CASSPWASGGNTGELFF. The full variable domain, rest sourced from reference TRBV11-2 and TRBJ2-2, is EAGVAQSPRYKIIEKRQSVAFWCNPISGHATLYWYQQILGQGPKLLIQFQNNGVVDDSQLPKDRFSAERLKGVDSTLKIQPAKLEDSAVYLCASSPWASGGNTGELFFGEGSRLTVL.

The rearrangement uses TRBV2 and TRBJ2-7; D is unclear. Germline V CDR1 and CDR2: SNHLY, FYNNEI. Trimming took 5 bases from V and 2 from J, leaving 10 bases between them. This CDR3 is built from 13 residues. The CDR3 sequence: CASSLKVPYEQYF. The DNA of the CDR3 is TGTGCCAGCAGTCTTAAAGTTCCCTACGAGCAGTACTTC. The whole variable domain, filled in from reference TRBV2 and TRBJ2-7, reads EPEVTQTPSHQVTQMGQEVILRCVPISNHLYFYWYRQILGQKVEFLVSFYNNEISEKSEIFDDQFSVERPDGSNFTLKIRSTKLEDSAMYFCASSLKVPYEQYFGPGTRLTVT.

V is TRBV11-2 and J is TRBJ2-7; D gene uncertain. Trimming stripped 5 bases from V and 2 bases from J, with 19 bases between. Per germline, CDR1 SGHAT and CDR2 FQNNGV. CDR3 size: 16 residues. CDR3 in amino acids: CASSLARSSPPYEQYF. For the CDR3, the DNA is TGTGCCAGCAGCCTCGCGAGGAGCAGCCCACCCTACGAGCAGTACTTC.

This clone turned up a few times. The genes are TRBV9 and TRBJ2-5; D not certain. This CDR3 region has 16 residues. V lost 0 bases and J 4 bases, leaving 16 bases between the germline ends. Germline loops: CDR1 SGDLS, CDR2 YYNGEE. In DNA form, the CDR3 reads TGTGCCAGCAGCGTAGGATCCCAGCCGGCCCGAGAGACCCAGTACTTC. Residues: CASSVGSQPARETQYF.

This sequence joins TRBV5-8 and TRBJ2-7, with no clear D. V lost 4 bases and J 4 bases, leaving 15 bases between the germline ends. The CDR3 runs 14 residues. Germline CDR1 SGHTS, CDR2 YDEGEE. The CDR3 loop reads CASSLGPGGYEQYF. The CDR3 DNA sequence: TGTGCCAGCAGCCTCGGGCCCGGTGGGTACGAGCAGTACTTC.

This clone was detected only once. The chain recombines TRBV7-9 with TRBJ1-4; D gene uncertain. Trimming stripped 6 bases from V and 1 base from J, with 12 bases between. Germline assignment: CDR1 SEHNR and CDR2 FQNEAQ (reference sequence). The length of the CDR3 is 15 residues. DNA of the CDR3: TGTGCCAGCAGTCAAACCCTGCTAACTAATGAAAAACTGTTTTTT. Protein product: CASSQTLLTNEKLFF.

The CDR3 DNA follows: TGCGCCAGCAGCCAAGCCGGTGAGGCCTTGAACACTGAAGCTTTCTTT. Translation: CASSQAGEALNTEAFF. The J gene is TRBJ1-1, the V gene TRBV4-3; no clear D. This CDR3 has 16 amino acids. Per the germline V gene, CDR1 is LGHNA and CDR2 is YSLEER. The ends were cut back, 1 base at V and 0 bases at J, with 12 bases in the middle.

The V and J genes are TRBV19 and TRBJ1-2, with 8 bases identical to TRBD1. Losses at the gene ends were 5 bases for V and 1 base for J; bases not matched to a gene: 9. The CDR3 runs 16 residues. The V gene's germline CDR1 is LNHDA and CDR2 SQIVND (reference sequence). CDR3 amino acids: CASSYPGQVLNYGYTF. In nucleotides, the CDR3 is TGTGCCAGTAGTTACCCGGGACAGGTTCTTAACTATGGCTACACCTTC.